The rows below give T cell receptor beta chains drawn from one sample of a study of blood T cells in healthy people across ages. From the 5' RACE reads, TCRdb called clonotypes with MiXCR, one entry per CDR3 protein. This repertoire shows roughly 560,000 distinct CDR3 sequences, more than 20% found once; its top ten account for approximately 10%. The data were also submitted as part of a second study, on T cells of mothers and their children.

Sequenced material: blood. These receptors were obtained from a boy younger than 18 in good health. Both conserved end residues are part of each CDR3. A D gene is named only where the DNA matches it firmly. Size is omitted from some rows. Given values are once, few, many or a class for expanded clones.

V gene: TRBV7-2
clone size: NA
D gene: NA
J gene: TRBJ1-5
CDR3 protein: CASSYRHSNQPQHF
CDR3 DNA: TGTGCCAGCAGCTACAGACATAGCAATCAGCCCCAGCATTTT

V gene: TRBV7-9
clone size: NA
D gene: NA
J gene: TRBJ2-1
CDR3 protein: CASSASGLTIYNEQFF
CDR3 DNA: TGTGCCAGCAGCGCGTCAGGGCTAACAATATACAATGAGCAGTTCTTC

V gene: TRBV11-2
clone size: NA
D gene: NA
J gene: TRBJ2-5
CDR3 protein: CASSIPGGRETQYF
CDR3 DNA: TGTGCCAGCAGTATCCCCGGGGGGCGAGAGACCCAGTACTTC

V gene: TRBV29-1
clone size: few
D gene: TRBD1
J gene: TRBJ2-7
CDR3 protein: CSVDLGQGYEQYF
CDR3 DNA: TGCAGCGTTGACTTGGGACAGGGCTACGAGCAGTACTTC

V gene: TRBV28
clone size: few
D gene: TRBD1
J gene: TRBJ2-7
CDR3 protein: CASSLAGTGGGYEQYF
CDR3 DNA: TGTGCCAGCAGTTTAGCCGGGACAGGGGGTGGCTACGAGCAGTACTTC

V gene: TRBV4-3
clone size: NA
D gene: NA
J gene: TRBJ2-3
CDR3 protein: CASSQGDSTDTQYF
CDR3 DNA: TGCGCCAGCAGCCAGGGGGACAGCACAGATACGCAGTATTTT

V gene: TRBV6-1
clone size: NA
D gene: TRBD1
J gene: TRBJ2-1
CDR3 protein: CASTSMPGGTGRFF
CDR3 DNA: TGTGCCAGCACCTCTATGCCTGGGGGGACAGGGCGGTTCTTC

V gene: TRBV5-1
clone size: many
D gene: NA
J gene: TRBJ2-7
CDR3 protein: CASSLDPTYEQYF
CDR3 DNA: TGTGCCAGCAGCTTAGACCCCACCTACGAGCAGTACTTC

V gene: TRBV2
clone size: many
D gene: NA
J gene: TRBJ2-7
CDR3 protein: CASSDFGTGADEQYF
CDR3 DNA: TGTGCCAGCAGTGATTTCGGGACGGGGGCCGACGAGCAGTACTTC

V gene: TRBV11-1
clone size: NA
D gene: NA
J gene: TRBJ2-5
CDR3 protein: CASSFEPTQGGLETQYF
CDR3 DNA: TGTGCCAGCAGCTTCGAGCCCACCCAGGGAGGATTAGAGACCCAGTACTTC

V gene: TRBV15
clone size: few
D gene: NA
J gene: TRBJ2-7
CDR3 protein: CATSRGRTGLSYEQYF
CDR3 DNA: TGTGCCACCAGCAGAGGCCGTACAGGCCTGTCCTACGAGCAGTACTTC

V gene: TRBV3-1
clone size: NA
D gene: NA
J gene: TRBJ2-3
CDR3 protein: CASSQDLTHGRTDTQYF
CDR3 DNA: TGTGCCAGCAGCCAAGATCTGACACACGGTCGCACAGATACGCAGTATTTT

V gene: TRBV24-1
clone size: NA
D gene: NA
J gene: TRBJ1-4
CDR3 protein: CATSDSGTDEKLFF
CDR3 DNA: TGTGCCACCAGTGATTCGGGGACTGATGAAAAACTGTTTTTT

V gene: TRBV2
clone size: NA
D gene: NA
J gene: TRBJ1-2
CDR3 protein: CASRQGHGYTF
CDR3 DNA: TGTGCCAGCCGGCAGGGTCATGGCTACACCTTC

V gene: TRBV6-5
clone size: few
D gene: NA
J gene: TRBJ2-6
CDR3 protein: CASSLPDSSGANVLTF
CDR3 DNA: TGTGCCAGCAGTTTACCGGACAGCTCTGGGGCCAACGTCCTGACTTTC

V gene: TRBV12-3/TRBV12-4
clone size: NA
D gene: NA
J gene: TRBJ2-1
CDR3 protein: CASSSPGVREYNEQFF
CDR3 DNA: TGTGCCAGCAGTTCCCCCGGGGTGCGGGAATACAATGAGCAGTTCTTC

V gene: TRBV29-1
clone size: few
D gene: NA
J gene: TRBJ2-7
CDR3 protein: CSVSGPYEQYF
CDR3 DNA: TGCAGCGTTTCGGGACCCTACGAGCAGTACTTC

V gene: TRBV20-1
clone size: few
D gene: NA
J gene: TRBJ1-2
CDR3 protein: CSAPRGIAAGGYTF
CDR3 DNA: TGCAGTGCTCCTCGGGGCATAGCCGCCGGTGGCTACACCTTC

V gene: TRBV5-5
clone size: NA
D gene: NA
J gene: TRBJ2-1
CDR3 protein: CASSLGGTGNAYNEQFF
CDR3 DNA: TGTGCCAGCAGCTTGGGGGGCACAGGGAATGCCTACAATGAGCAGTTCTTC

V gene: TRBV25-1
clone size: few
D gene: NA
J gene: TRBJ1-2
CDR3 protein: CASSEYTAGEGYTF
CDR3 DNA: TGTGCCAGCAGTGAATATACCGCAGGGGAAGGCTACACCTTC

V gene: TRBV12-3/TRBV12-4
clone size: NA
D gene: NA
J gene: TRBJ1-1
CDR3 protein: CASSPGGSGSEAFF
CDR3 DNA: TGTGCCAGCAGTCCGGGGGGTTCCGGCTCTGAAGCTTTCTTT

V gene: TRBV12-3/TRBV12-4
clone size: NA
D gene: NA
J gene: TRBJ1-4
CDR3 protein: CASSQMGGCGNEKLFF
CDR3 DNA: TGTGCCAGCAGCCAAATGGGGGGCTGTGGTAATGAAAAACTGTTTTTT

V gene: TRBV11-3
clone size: few
D gene: NA
J gene: TRBJ2-2
CDR3 protein: CASSLQGRIGELFF
CDR3 DNA: TGTGCCAGCAGCTTACAGGGGCGGATCGGGGAGCTGTTTTTT

V gene: TRBV27
clone size: NA
D gene: NA
J gene: TRBJ1-2
CDR3 protein: CARVEGSGGYTF
CDR3 DNA: TGTGCCAGAGTGGAGGGCTCGGGTGGCTACACCTTC

V gene: TRBV20-1
clone size: few
D gene: NA
J gene: TRBJ2-5
CDR3 protein: CSATSLFTFSEGTQYF
CDR3 DNA: TGCAGTGCCACCTCGCTTTTTACCTTTAGCGAGGGGACCCAGTACTTC

V gene: TRBV2
clone size: NA
D gene: TRBD2
J gene: TRBJ2-7
CDR3 protein: CASSDSSGGSSYEQYF
CDR3 DNA: TGTGCCAGCAGTGATTCGAGCGGGGGGTCTTCCTACGAGCAGTACTTC

V gene: TRBV5-1
clone size: many
D gene: TRBD1
J gene: TRBJ2-3
CDR3 protein: CASSLGQGADTQYF
CDR3 DNA: TGTGCCAGCAGCTTAGGACAGGGGGCAGATACGCAGTATTTT

V gene: TRBV7-2
clone size: few
D gene: NA
J gene: TRBJ2-7
CDR3 protein: CASSLGAAFYGQYF
CDR3 DNA: TGTGCCAGCAGCTTAGGGGCAGCCTTCTACGGGCAGTACTTC

V gene: TRBV27
clone size: once
D gene: NA
J gene: TRBJ2-7
CDR3 protein: CASSSPGEGNYEQYF
CDR3 DNA: TGTGCCAGCAGTTCCCCCGGAGAGGGGAACTACGAGCAGTACTTC

V gene: TRBV2
clone size: few
D gene: NA
J gene: TRBJ2-7
CDR3 protein: CASSEDGKQYF
CDR3 DNA: TGTGCCAGCAGTGAAGACGGGAAGCAGTACTTC

V gene: TRBV12-3/TRBV12-4
clone size: NA
D gene: NA
J gene: TRBJ2-1
CDR3 protein: CASSLGSIHGEFF
CDR3 DNA: TGTGCCAGCAGTTTAGGGTCCATACACGGGGAGTTCTTC

V gene: TRBV5-1
clone size: NA
D gene: NA
J gene: TRBJ2-1
CDR3 protein: CASSLRTVNEQFF
CDR3 DNA: TGCGCCAGCAGCTTGAGGACAGTCAATGAGCAGTTCTTC

V gene: TRBV25-1
clone size: few
D gene: TRBD1
J gene: TRBJ2-1
CDR3 protein: CASSEFTGTAYNEQFF
CDR3 DNA: TGTGCCAGCAGTGAATTCACCGGGACAGCTTACAATGAGCAGTTCTTC

V gene: TRBV16
clone size: many
D gene: TRBD1
J gene: TRBJ1-4
CDR3 protein: CASSTRGRNEKLFF
CDR3 DNA: TGTGCCAGCAGCACCAGGGGGCGCAATGAAAAACTGTTTTTT

V gene: TRBV10-3
clone size: few
D gene: NA
J gene: TRBJ2-5
CDR3 protein: CATAVTGRAQETQYF
CDR3 DNA: TGTGCCACCGCAGTAACAGGACGGGCTCAAGAGACCCAGTACTTC

V gene: TRBV15
clone size: few
D gene: NA
J gene: TRBJ1-2
CDR3 protein: CATSPLGGINYGYTF
CDR3 DNA: TGTGCCACCAGCCCTCTTGGCGGTATTAACTATGGCTACACCTTC

V gene: TRBV4-1
clone size: NA
D gene: NA
J gene: TRBJ2-7
CDR3 protein: CASSKGPSSYEQYF
CDR3 DNA: TGCGCCAGCAGCAAAGGACCGAGCTCCTACGAGCAGTACTTC

V gene: TRBV28
clone size: NA
D gene: TRBD1
J gene: TRBJ2-2
CDR3 protein: CASSLPDRGRDGELFF
CDR3 DNA: TGTGCCAGCAGTCTTCCCGACAGGGGGCGCGACGGGGAGCTGTTTTTT

V gene: TRBV29-1
clone size: NA
D gene: NA
J gene: TRBJ2-3
CDR3 protein: CSVCPGTDTQYF
CDR3 DNA: TGCAGCGTTTGTCCCGGCACAGATACGCAGTATTTT

V gene: TRBV4-3
clone size: few
D gene: TRBD2
J gene: TRBJ2-5
CDR3 protein: CASSQERLAGGPDQETRYF
CDR3 DNA: TGCGCCAGCAGCCAAGAGAGACTAGCGGGGGGACCAGACCAAGAGACCCGGTACTTC

V gene: TRBV6-2/TRBV6-3
clone size: NA
D gene: NA
J gene: TRBJ2-6
CDR3 protein: CASSIDPGVGANVLTF
CDR3 DNA: TGTGCCAGCAGCATTGATCCGGGGGTTGGGGCCAACGTCCTGACTTTC

V gene: TRBV3-1
clone size: NA
D gene: NA
J gene: TRBJ2-3
CDR3 protein: CASSQVGLTDTQYF
CDR3 DNA: TGTGCCAGCAGCCAAGTGGGGCTCACAGATACGCAGTATTTT

V gene: TRBV6-2/TRBV6-3
clone size: NA
D gene: NA
J gene: TRBJ2-7
CDR3 protein: CASSYTNRDQDYF
CDR3 DNA: TGTGCCAGCAGTTACACGAACAGGGATCAGGACTACTTC

V gene: TRBV12-3/TRBV12-4
clone size: NA
D gene: NA
J gene: TRBJ1-6
CDR3 protein: CASSPGYNSPLHF
CDR3 DNA: TGTGCCAGCAGCCCGGGCTATAATTCACCCCTCCACTTT